This TCR beta chain was profiled in a study of blood T cell repertoires in COVID-19. Study at large: Acute and convalescent COVID-19 specimens originated in the United States, Italy and Spain. Sources were T cells, B-cell-depleted T cells, or PBMCs; the material itself was cDNA or gDNA.

Trimming took off 3 bases at V and 0 bases at J, with 9 bases between the two ends. This CDR3 contains 15 residues. The germline gives CDR1 SGHTA, CDR2 FQGNSA. Original processing methods: Reference gene primer amplification yielded estimated nucleated cell counts. Using immunoSEQ multiplex PCR, the repertoire was profiled, and TCRdb retains in-frame clones only, with some absent. That table supplies the V and J calls and clone size; D and trimming were determined from the DNA. The data hold approximately 200,000 clones, with about 88% observed a single time. The sample comprised peripheral blood. The source is a woman under 40 with active or convalescent COVID-19. The chain links TRBV7-2 to TRBJ2-1; D remains unclear. In nucleotides, the CDR3 is TGTGCCAGCAGCTTGGGCGTTAGCTCCTACAATGAGCAGTTCTTC. The encoded protein is CASSLGVSSYNEQFF.